The 12 T cell receptor beta chains listed next were all sequenced from one sample in a study of CD8 T cells in ankylosing spondylitis. TCRdb re-called the 5' RACE reads through MiXCR, storing one row per CDR3 protein. The sample comprises approximately 240,000 distinct CDR3 sequences, more than 20% of which are singletons, and approximately 0.61% rests with the top ten. The sequenced sample was blood, either unsorted or a sorted T cell fraction (not recorded which). The origin of the receptors is a male donor with ankylosing spondylitis or in good health (not recorded which).

This clonotype was seen at least ten times. The CDR3: CAIRGTGHNEQFF. CDR3 nucleotide sequence: TGTGCCATCAGGGGGACAGGCCACAATGAGCAGTTCTTC. The V gene is TRBV10-3, the J gene TRBJ2-1; TRBD1 agrees at 8 bases. With V trimmed by 6 bases and J by 5 bases, 3 bases remained unmatched. The CDR3 sequence is 13 residues long. The germline gives CDR1 ENHRY, CDR2 SYGVKD.

This clonotype came up many times. The J gene is TRBJ2-5, the V gene TRBV29-1; TRBD1 aligns across 10 bases. This CDR3 is built from 12 residues. The V and J ends lost 6 bases and 5 bases, in that order; junction bases with no gene match: 3. Germline values: CDR1 SQVTM, CDR2 ANQGSEA. This chain's CDR3 is CSVDRGRETQYF. CDR3 nucleotide sequence: TGCAGCGTCGACAGGGGGCGCGAGACCCAGTACTTC.

This clonotype has a count of ten or more. The chain employs TRBV20-1 and TRBJ1-2; D ambiguous. Germline V lookup: CDR1 DFQATT, CDR2 SNEGSKA (reference sequence). V shed 6 bases and J shed 4 bases, with 9 bases lying between them. CDR3 length equals 11 residues. In DNA, the CDR3 is TGCAGTGCGTGGAGATCCTATGGCTACACCTTC. This codes for CSAWRSYGYTF.

The chain couples TRBV12-3 or TRBV12-4 to TRBJ2-4; the D gene could be TRBD1 or TRBD2 (5 bases each). V was pared by 5 bases and J by 3 bases, with 8 bases between. The CDR3 spans 13 residues. This CDR3 is CASSPGRKNIQYF. In nucleotides, the CDR3 is TGTGCCAGCAGTCCGGGACGCAAAAACATTCAGTACTTC.

The chain is built from TRBV4-1 and TRBJ2-1; the match to TRBD2 covers 12 bases. The CDR3 spans 17 residues. From germline, CDR1 is MGHRA and CDR2 YSYEKL. Trimming cost V 1 base and J 8 bases; bases outside gene matches: 9. The CDR3 spells CASSQGGLAGPRHEQFF. The DNA for the CDR3 is TGCGCCAGCAGCCAAGGCGGACTAGCGGGGCCTCGACATGAGCAGTTCTTC.

This clonotype has at least ten counts. V gene TRBV4-1 combines with J gene TRBJ1-5; the D is unclear. The CDR3 has 14 residues. The germline CDR1 and CDR2 sequences are MGHRA and YSYEKL. V lost 4 bases and J 7 bases, leaving 14 bases between the germline ends. As DNA, the CDR3 is TGCGCCAGCAGCCGGATCGAGAGCAGCCAGCCCCAGCATTTT. Protein product: CASSRIESSQPQHF.

This clonotype came up many times. At one of its ends the junction is not consistent with the germline gene, which may arise from a read error. V usage is TRBV12-3 or TRBV12-4 and J usage is TRBJ2-5; TRBD2 agrees at 8 bases. The CDR3 has 14 residues. The DNA of the CDR3 is TGTGCCAGCACATCCGGGAACGGGGGGGAGATCCAGTACTTC. Amino acids: CASTSGNGGEIQYF.

The chain couples TRBV21-1 to TRBJ2-1; TRBD1 was called by the table and not checked on the DNA. TRBV21-1 is a listed pseudogene. The CDR3 spans 17 residues. The CDR3 is CASSKQGAGSSYNEQFF. CDR3 bases: TGTGCCAGCAGCAAACAGGGCGCGGGGAGCTCCTACAATGAGCAGTTCTTC.

The chain couples TRBV5-5 to TRBJ2-1; D tentatively fits TRBD1 or TRBD2 (5 bases each). The germline V and J ends were trimmed by 5 bases and 2 bases, with 14 bases remaining between them. Germline V gives CDR1 SGHKS, CDR2 YYEKEE (reference sequence). The CDR3 has 15 residues. Written as DNA, the CDR3 is TGTGCCAGCAGACCCCCGGGGCAGACCTACAATGAGCAGTTCTTC. Its protein is CASRPPGQTYNEQFF.

This clonotype was seen ten or more times. V gene TRBV4-1 combines with J gene TRBJ2-3, with 8 bases matching TRBD1. Trimming took 4 bases from V and 1 from J; bases not matched to a gene: 10. Germline V gene data show CDR1 as MGHRA and CDR2 as YSYEKL. The length of the CDR3 is 17 residues. CDR3 region: CASSPSGATGGTDTQYF. The CDR3 nucleotides read TGCGCCAGCAGCCCTTCGGGTGCGACAGGGGGCACAGATACGCAGTATTTT.

This clonotype has ten or more counts. V is TRBV5-1 and J is TRBJ2-1; 10 bases are shared with TRBD1. CDR3 length equals 14 residues. V dropped 3 bases and J dropped 8; count of bases not matched to a gene: 5. Per germline, CDR1 SGHRS and CDR2 YFSETQ. The CDR3 region is CASSSPGTGDEQFF. As DNA, the CDR3 is TGCGCCAGCAGCTCCCCGGGGACAGGGGATGAGCAGTTCTTC. The full variable domain, completed using reference TRBV5-1 and TRBJ2-1, is KAGVTQTPRYLIKTRGQQVTLSCSPISGHRSVSWYQQTPGQGLQFLFEYFSETQRNKGNFPGRFSGRQFSNSRSEMNVSTLELGDSALYLCASSSPGTGDEQFFGPGTRLTVL.

At least ten counts were recorded for this clonotype. The gene calls are TRBV20-1 and TRBJ2-1; 8 nucleotides agree with TRBD2. Looked up from germline, CDR1 is DFQATT and CDR2 is SNEGSKA (reference sequence). The CDR3 has 14 residues. Trimming cost V 5 bases and J 8 bases; bases outside gene matches: 11. This CDR3 is CSAPRGGPRYEQFF. CDR3 bases: TGCAGTGCTCCCCGGGGGGGCCCGCGCTATGAGCAGTTCTTC.